This TCR beta chain was captured by sequencing in a study of blood T cell repertoires in COVID-19. The overall study: Specimens from acute and convalescent COVID-19 originated in the United States, Italy and Spain. Nucleic acid was either cDNA or gDNA, and it came from T cells, B-cell-depleted T cells, or PBMCs.

Libraries were prepared by immunoSEQ multiplex PCR; TCRdb keeps only in-frame clonotypes and omits some of them. The sample lists about 120,000 clones, around nine tenths occurring once. Germline V gene sequence: CDR1 PRHDT, CDR2 FYEKMQ (reference sequence). Trimming shortened V by 4 bases and J by 5 bases, and 14 bases separated the two germline ends. The CDR3 spans 14 residues. This sequence was found in a woman between 45 and 65 years old with acute or convalescent COVID-19. The chain carries TRBV13 and TRBJ1-1; tentative D call: TRBD1 (6 bases). Sequenced input: peripheral blood. The CDR3 nucleotides are TGTGCCAGCAGCTCGGGACATTCAAGGACTGAAGCTTTCTTT. It translates to CASSSGHSRTEAFF. Using reference TRBV13 and TRBJ1-1 for the parts outside the CDR3, the full variable domain is AAGVIQSPRHLIKEKRETATLKCYPIPRHDTVYWYQQGPGQDPQFLISFYEKMQSDKGSIPDRFSAQQFSDYHSELNMSSLELGDSALYFCASSSGHSRTEAFFGQGTRLTVV.